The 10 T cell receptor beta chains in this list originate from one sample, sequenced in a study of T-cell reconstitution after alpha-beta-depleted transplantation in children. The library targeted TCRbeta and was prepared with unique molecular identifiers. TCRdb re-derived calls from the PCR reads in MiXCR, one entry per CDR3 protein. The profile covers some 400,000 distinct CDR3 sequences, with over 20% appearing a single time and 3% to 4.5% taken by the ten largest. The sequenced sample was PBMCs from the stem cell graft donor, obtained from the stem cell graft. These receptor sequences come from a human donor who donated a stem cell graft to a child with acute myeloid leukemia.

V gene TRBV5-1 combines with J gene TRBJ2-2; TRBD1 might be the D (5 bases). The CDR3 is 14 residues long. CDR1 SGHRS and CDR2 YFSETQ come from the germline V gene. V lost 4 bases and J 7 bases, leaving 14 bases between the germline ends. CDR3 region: CASSLPGIRGELFF. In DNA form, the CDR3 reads TGCGCCAGCAGCCTGCCAGGGATCCGCGGGGAGCTGTTTTTT.

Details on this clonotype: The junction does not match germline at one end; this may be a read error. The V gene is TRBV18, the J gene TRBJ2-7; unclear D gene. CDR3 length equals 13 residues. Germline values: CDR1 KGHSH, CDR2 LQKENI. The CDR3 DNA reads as TGCGCCAGCTCACCTCCCCAATCCTACGAGCAGTACTTC. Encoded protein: CASSPPQSYEQYF. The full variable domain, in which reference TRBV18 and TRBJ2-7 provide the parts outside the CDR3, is NAGVMQNPRHLVRRRGQEARLRCSPMKGHSHVYWYRQLPEEGLKFMVYLQKENIIDESGMPKERFSAEFPKEGPSILRIQQVVRGDSAAYFCASSPPQSYEQYFGPGTRLTVT.

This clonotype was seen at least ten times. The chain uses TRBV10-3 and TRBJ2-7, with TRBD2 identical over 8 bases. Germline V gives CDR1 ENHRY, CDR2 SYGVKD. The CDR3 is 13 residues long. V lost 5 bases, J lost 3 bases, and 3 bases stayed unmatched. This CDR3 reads CAISRTSNYEQYF. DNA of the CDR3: TGTGCCATCAGTCGGACTAGCAACTACGAGCAGTACTTC.

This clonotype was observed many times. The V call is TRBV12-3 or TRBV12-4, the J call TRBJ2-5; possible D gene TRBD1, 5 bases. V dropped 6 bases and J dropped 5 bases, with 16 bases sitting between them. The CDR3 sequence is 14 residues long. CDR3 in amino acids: CASRDGPGRETQYF. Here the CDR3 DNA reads TGTGCCAGCAGGGATGGACCAGGGCGGGAGACCCAGTACTTC.

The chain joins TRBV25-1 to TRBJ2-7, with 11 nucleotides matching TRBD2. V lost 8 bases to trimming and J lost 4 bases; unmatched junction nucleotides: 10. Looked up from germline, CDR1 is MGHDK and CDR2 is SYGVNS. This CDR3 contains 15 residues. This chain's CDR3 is CASRSGRAGAYEQYF. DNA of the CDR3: TGTGCCAGCCGTAGCGGGAGGGCCGGCGCATACGAGCAGTACTTC.

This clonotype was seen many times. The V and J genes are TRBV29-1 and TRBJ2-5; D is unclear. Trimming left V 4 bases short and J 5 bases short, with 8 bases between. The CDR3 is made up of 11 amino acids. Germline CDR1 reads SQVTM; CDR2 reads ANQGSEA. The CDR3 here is CSVVPGETQYF. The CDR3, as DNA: TGCAGCGTTGTACCCGGGGAGACCCAGTACTTC.

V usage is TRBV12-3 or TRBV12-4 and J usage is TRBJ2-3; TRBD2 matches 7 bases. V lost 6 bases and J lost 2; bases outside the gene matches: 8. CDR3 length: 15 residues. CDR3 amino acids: CASSLHREATDTQYF. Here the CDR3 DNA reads TGTGCCAGCAGCCTTCACCGGGAGGCCACAGATACGCAGTATTTT.

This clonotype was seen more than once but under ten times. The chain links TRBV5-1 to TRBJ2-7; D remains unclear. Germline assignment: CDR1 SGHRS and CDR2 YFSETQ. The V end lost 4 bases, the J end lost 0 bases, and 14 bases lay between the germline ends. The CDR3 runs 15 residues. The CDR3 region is CASSHSDILSYEQYF. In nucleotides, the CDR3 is TGCGCCAGCAGCCACTCAGACATCCTCTCCTACGAGCAGTACTTC.

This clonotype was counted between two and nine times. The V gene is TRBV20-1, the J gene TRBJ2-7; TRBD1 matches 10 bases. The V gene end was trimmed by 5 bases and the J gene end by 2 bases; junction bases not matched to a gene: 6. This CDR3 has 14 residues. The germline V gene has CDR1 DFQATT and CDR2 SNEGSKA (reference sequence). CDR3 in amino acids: CSAYRQGATYEQYF. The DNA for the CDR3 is TGCAGTGCTTATAGACAGGGGGCGACCTACGAGCAGTACTTC.

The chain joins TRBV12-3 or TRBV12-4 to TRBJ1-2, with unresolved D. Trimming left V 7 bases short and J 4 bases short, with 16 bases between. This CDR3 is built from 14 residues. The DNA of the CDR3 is TGTGCCAGCACCCTGTCCCGGTTGGGCTATGGCTACACCTTC. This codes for CASTLSRLGYGYTF.